Described below is a single T cell receptor (beta chain) sequence and its context. The antigen is undetermined. These data come from a study of beta chain features in type 1 diabetes. The CDR3 is 13 residues long. Germline CDR1 is SEHNR and CDR2 is FQNEAQ (reference sequence). V shed 0 bases and J shed 6 bases, with 9 bases lying between them. Expressed TCRB transcripts were sequenced, since all the RNA that had been isolated was reverse transcribed. The table came from immunoSEQ multiplex PCR; TCRdb's copy has only in-frame clones and leaves some out. The sample yields 150,000 to 200,000 clones, about 10% seen once. The study's findings and limits: Researchers report that Type 1 diabetes patients had moderately but significantly shorter TCRB CDR3s across all four CD4+ subsets. For type 1 diabetes patients, VDJ junctions showed fewer insertions and more deletions.

The clonotype originates from a woman aged 25 to 39 with type 1 diabetes. Sequencing was performed on central memory CD4+ T cells from blood. J is TRBJ2-7 and V is TRBV7-9; a weak D match, TRBD1 (6 bases). The CDR3 coding sequence is TGTGCCAGCAGCTTAGCCACAGGGCCCGAGCAGTACTTC. It yields the protein CASSLATGPEQYF.